These 14 T cell receptor beta chains were sequenced from one sample in a study of T cells in Graves' hyperthyroidism and ophthalmopathy. It was RNA transcripts that yielded the amplified TCR beta CDR3 regions. RT-PCR in the first round (using the HTBI primer set) targeted the TCR CDR3. Each CDR3 protein is one row after TCRdb ran MiXCR on the multiplex PCR reads. Of some 300,000 distinct CDR3 sequences in the sample, roughly 19% were seen once. What was sequenced was blood. The receptors derive from a man aged 50 to 60 with Graves' ophthalmopathy.

This clonotype was observed at least ten times. The chain is built from TRBV20-1 and TRBJ2-1, with no clear D. The CDR3 spans 13 residues. Trimming cost V 1 base and J 12 bases, with 16 bases left between them. The germline V gene encodes CDR1 DFQATT and CDR2 SNEGSKA (reference sequence). The CDR3 loop is CSARGGLKARQFF. CDR3 bases: TGCAGTGCTAGAGGGGGATTAAAGGCTCGGCAGTTCTTC.

The V and J genes are TRBV5-4 and TRBJ2-7; 7 bases align to TRBD2. This CDR3 spans 15 amino acids. J was trimmed by 4 bases and V by 4 bases; bases with no gene match: 11. Germline CDR1 SGHNT, CDR2 YYREEE (reference sequence). CDR3 sequence: CASSRPGGSTYEQYF. The CDR3 nucleotides are TGTGCCAGCAGCCGACCCGGCGGGAGTACGTACGAGCAGTACTTC. Complete variable domain (other parts from reference TRBV5-4 and TRBJ2-7): ETGVTQSPTHLIKTRGQQVTLRCSSQSGHNTVSWYQQALGQGPQFIFQYYREEENGRGNFPPRFSGLQFPNYSSELNVNALELDDSALYLCASSRPGGSTYEQYFGPGTRLTVT.

This clonotype was seen more than once but under ten times. The V call is TRBV9, the J call TRBJ1-1; the D is unclear. The CDR3 extends over 14 amino acids. The V gene's germline CDR1 is SGDLS and CDR2 YYNGEE. V lost 0 bases, J lost 0 bases, and 6 bases lay in between. In DNA, the CDR3 is TGTGCCAGCAGCGTAGCTGGACTGAACACTGAAGCTTTCTTT. Protein sequence: CASSVAGLNTEAFF.

The sample holds many counts of this clonotype. The genes are TRBV27 and TRBJ2-1; the match to TRBD2 covers 10 bases. With V trimmed by 3 bases and J by 8 bases, 7 bases remained unmatched. Looked up from germline, CDR1 is MNHEY and CDR2 is SMNVEV (reference sequence). This CDR3 region has 15 residues. The CDR3 DNA reads TGTGCCAGCAGTTTGAGAAGCGGGAGGGCTGATGAGCAGTTCTTC. It encodes CASSLRSGRADEQFF.

This clonotype was detected only a few times. This CDR3 reads CSARETGPNEQFF. CDR3 nucleotide sequence: TGCAGTGCTAGAGAGACCGGACCCAATGAGCAGTTCTTC. The chain is built from TRBV20-1 and TRBJ2-1; the D is unclear. Germline V gives CDR1 DFQATT, CDR2 SNEGSKA (reference sequence). V was pared by 0 bases and J by 6 bases, with 9 bases between. This CDR3 is built from 13 residues.

This clonotype was recorded a few times. The rearrangement links TRBV20-1 to TRBJ2-3; no clear D gene. CDR1 is DFQATT and CDR2 is SNEGSKA in the germline V gene (reference sequence). Trimming removed 3 bases at V and 2 bases at J, with 3 bases between. CDR3 size: 11 residues. CDR3 residues: CSASNTDTQYF. CDR3 in DNA: TGCAGTGCTAGCAACACAGATACGCAGTATTTT.

This clonotype was recorded many times. The chain links TRBV20-1 to TRBJ1-1; the D is unclear. V lost 5 bases and J lost 5, with 9 bases in between. Germline V CDR1 and CDR2: DFQATT, SNEGSKA (reference sequence). The CDR3 runs to 11 residues. The CDR3 DNA follows: TGCAGTGCTCACGGGAATACTGAAGCTTTCTTT. This sequence encodes CSAHGNTEAFF.

The rearrangement joins TRBV6-1 to TRBJ2-3; 7 nucleotides line up with TRBD1. The CDR3 is made up of 16 amino acids. Germline V CDR1 and CDR2: MNHNS, SASEGT. J lost 6 bases, V lost 5 bases, and 14 bases had no gene match. CDR3 nucleotide sequence: TGTGCCAGCAGTCCACCGACACAGGGGCCAGGGGATACGCAGTATTTT. Translating gives CASSPPTQGPGDTQYF.

This clonotype was picked up one time. The chain recombines TRBV25-1 with TRBJ2-1, with TRBD2 identical over 9 bases. Germline V gives CDR1 MGHDK, CDR2 SYGVNS. The CDR3 has 15 residues. With V trimmed by 4 bases and J by 3 bases, 4 bases remained unmatched. CDR3 sequence (DNA): TGTGCCAGCAGTGCTCTAGCGGGATTCTACAATGAGCAGTTCTTC. Its protein product is CASSALAGFYNEQFF.

The chain joins TRBV11-1 to TRBJ1-2; no definite D call. The CDR3 is made up of 13 amino acids. V lost 5 bases, J lost 1 base, and 8 bases lay in between. The germline V gene encodes CDR1 SGHAT and CDR2 FQDESV (reference sequence). CDR3 sequence (DNA): TGTGCCAGCAGCGAGACGGTTAACTATGGCTACACCTTC. Its translation: CASSETVNYGYTF.

This clonotype was seen a few times. The chain employs TRBV5-6 and TRBJ2-7, with D uncertain. The CDR3 is 12 amino acids. Germline loops: CDR1 SGHDT, CDR2 YYEEEE. Trimming removed 1 base from V and 6 bases from J, with 8 bases in between. The DNA for the CDR3 is TGTGCCAGCAGCTTGACTCTTTCCGAGCAGTACTTC. Protein: CASSLTLSEQYF.

The chain recombines TRBV12-3 or TRBV12-4 with TRBJ1-4; D is ambiguous. The ends were cut back, 3 bases at V and 8 bases at J, with 13 bases in the middle. This CDR3 has 14 amino acids. CDR3 DNA: TGTGCCAGCAGTTTTTCCCAGGCAGTAGAAAAACTGTTTTTT. It codes for CASSFSQAVEKLFF.

The chain uses TRBV6-2 or TRBV6-3 and TRBJ1-1; D is undetermined. Looked up from germline, CDR1 is MNHEY and CDR2 is SVGEGT. CDR3 length: 15 residues. Trimming shortened V by 0 bases and J by 5 bases, and 13 bases separated the two germline ends. CDR3 sequence reads: CASSYSRGLSTEAFF. CDR3 coding DNA: TGTGCCAGCAGTTACTCTCGGGGATTAAGTACTGAAGCTTTCTTT.

This clonotype was counted ten times or more. V is TRBV3-1 and J is TRBJ2-7; 9 nucleotides line up with TRBD1. This CDR3 spans 16 amino acids. With V trimmed by 3 bases and J by 1 base, 7 bases remained unmatched. Germline CDR1 is LGHDT and CDR2 is YNNKEL (reference sequence). The CDR3 here is CASSQNHRGPSYEQYF. DNA for the CDR3: TGTGCCAGCAGCCAGAATCACAGGGGGCCATCCTACGAGCAGTACTTC.